This T cell receptor beta chain was identified during a study of T cell responses to AZD1222 COVID-19 vaccine (dated by TCRdb to 2020 to 2022). A note on the overall study: AZD1222 recipients whose second dose came at about 4 weeks and those whose second dose came at about 12 weeks were combined into one group, since spike-specific TCR depth and breadth did not differ between the two schedules. TCR sequencing was performed for 230 to 250 trial participants, of whom about 210 were given two doses of AZD1222 and approximately 25 were given two doses of MenACWY control vaccine. Trial participants were enrolled by age into 18-55, 56-69 and 70-plus year subgroups, with approximately 150, 28 and 58 TCR-sequenced participants respectively. Beyond this particular receptor, the publication reports: CD4 TCRs associated with the vaccine covered the entire spike protein, and the dominant responses were in regions 160-218 and 743-854. Nearly half of unique spike-specific TCRs reportedly recognized epitopes outside regions mutated in the B.1.351 and B.1.1.7 variants. A significant rise in spike-specific TCR breadth and depth was observed after two AZD1222 doses relative to day 0 and relative to MenACWY recipients. Participants were mostly white British and included more females than males, and it was suggested by the authors that clonal diversity may have been underestimated. Because no day 14 peak-response samples were available, the repertoires could be characterized only after the peak T cell response. Conclusions about previously exposed vaccinees are limited because only a handful of AZD1222 recipients were SARS-CoV-2 seropositive at baseline. The 56-69-year group was small, and its depth increase did not reach significance, likely because of low power.

The time point label, read with the paper, signifies: baseline before first vaccination. Vaccinee samples were obtained from the UK trials COV001 and COV002, which included a single-blind randomized controlled phase 2/3 trial of AZD1222 (ChAdOx1 nCoV-19) in healthy adults. For TCRbeta chain sequencing, PBMC samples from trial participants were taken at day 0 and at day 28 after the second dose. V is shortened by 3 bases, J by 7 bases, and the region joining them spans 28 bases. From its cysteine to its phenylalanine, the CDR3 spans 18 amino acids. The DNA shown is the 54-base CDR3, in frame from base 1. The CDR1 and CDR2 encoded by the germline V gene (reference sequence) are DFQATT and SNEGSKA. About this clone itself: The antigen it binds to is not known. Per-nucleotide qualities are absent, and no much larger clonotype sits a single base away.

The CDR3 regions of human TCRbeta chains were subjected to immunosequencing. The authors' pipeline ran thus. TCRs in the repertoires were compared against a reference library of SARS-CoV-2-specific TCRs that had been generated with the MIRA antigen-specificity platform. Breadth was defined as the fraction of unique TCRs that were SARS-CoV-2-associated, and depth was defined as the fraction of total T cells that were SARS-CoV-2-associated. Using the MIRA data, each spike-specific TCR was mapped to the spike region that the TCR reacts to and placed in a CD4 or CD8 class. Log10-transformed breadth and depth values were compared by one-way ANOVA with Sidak's multiple comparisons tests. TCRdb took over this immuneACCESS table, retaining in-frame rearrangements with V and J assigned. Such tables are incomplete; in checked studies, under half of the missing clones stem from an unresolved V gene, and the remainder is unexplained. V and J calls and clone size follow that table, whereas D and trimming were derived from the DNA. A total of 100,000 or so clones appear in this sample, 87% of them only once. Of the sample, around 3.1% falls within the top ten clones.

This receptor was obtained from an adult in good health. Sequencing used peripheral blood, obtained on day 0 of AZD1222 vaccination. The chain is assembled from TRBV20-1 and TRBJ2-1; a confident D gene designation cannot be given. The base sequence is TGCAGTGCTAGTGGCCTCCAAACGAACCTCGGGCAGAGGAATGAGCAGTTCTTC. This yields the protein CSASGLQTNLGQRNEQFF.